In its sample, the clone carrying this T cell receptor (beta chain) was seen once. The sample is drawn from a study of blood T cell repertoires in COVID-19. Study summary: Italy, Spain and the United States were the sources of the convalescent and acute COVID-19 samples. Sample material is recorded as cDNA or gDNA derived from T cells, B-cell-depleted T cells, or PBMCs.

CDR3 length equals 15 residues. V dropped 5 bases and J dropped 3 bases, with 17 bases sitting between them. The V gene's germline CDR1 is SGHTA and CDR2 FQGNSA. Original processing methods: Amplifying reference gene primers gave estimates of nucleated cell counts. Measured with immunoSEQ multiplex PCR; TCRdb has only the in-frame clones, and not every one. That table gives V, J and clone size, and the DNA gave D and trimming. This table holds 150,000 or so clones, 90% to 95% found once. Source material: peripheral blood. The chain links TRBV7-2 to TRBJ2-7, with TRBD2 as a possible D gene (7 bases). This receptor was identified in a man aged 50-59 years with acute or convalescent COVID-19. The chain's CDR3 is CASSPLRGGFYEQYF. As DNA, the CDR3 is TGTGCCAGCAGCCCGCTCAGGGGAGGGTTCTACGAGCAGTACTTC.